This T cell receptor (beta chain) is drawn from a study of blood T cells in healthy people across ages. Notes on this clonotype: Its antigen remains unknown.

General observations from the study: Higher diversity and more naive CD4+ cells were features of long-lived donors, compared to aged donors.

A sample-barcoded 5' primer and a J-beta primer mix were used in a second PCR of roughly 6 to 11 cycles. Each CDR3 protein gets one entry after TCRdb re-called the 5' RACE reads with MiXCR. Of fewer than 900,000 distinct CDR3 sequences in the sample, 43% were seen once. CDR3 size: 14 residues. Trimming left V 7 bases short and J 1 base short, with 13 bases between. The J gene is TRBJ1-1, the V gene TRBV12-3 or TRBV12-4; D is unresolved. The TCR was taken from a woman aged 55-69 years in good health. Sequencing was done on a sample of blood. The DNA for the CDR3 is TGTGCCAGCATGGAGGAGGAGGGGAACACTGAAGCTTTCTTT. Its protein product is CASMEEEGNTEAFF.